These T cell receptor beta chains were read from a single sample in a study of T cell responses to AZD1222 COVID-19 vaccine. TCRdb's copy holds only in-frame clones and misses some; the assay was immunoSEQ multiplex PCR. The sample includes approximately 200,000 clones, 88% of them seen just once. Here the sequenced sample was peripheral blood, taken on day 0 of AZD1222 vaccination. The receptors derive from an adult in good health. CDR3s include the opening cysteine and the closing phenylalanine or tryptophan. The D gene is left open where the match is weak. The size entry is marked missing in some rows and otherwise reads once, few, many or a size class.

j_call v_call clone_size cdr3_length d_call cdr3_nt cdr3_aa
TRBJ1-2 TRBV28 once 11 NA TGTGCCAGCGGGCCGGTTTATGGCTACACCTTC CASGPVYGYTF
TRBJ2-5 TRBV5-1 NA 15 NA TGCGCCAGCAGCCGAGGGACCCTTGGAGAAGAGACCCAGTACTTC CASSRGTLGEETQYF
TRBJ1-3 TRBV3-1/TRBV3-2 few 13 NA TGTGCCAGCAGCCCTTACCAGGGTAACACCATATATTTT CASSPYQGNTIYF
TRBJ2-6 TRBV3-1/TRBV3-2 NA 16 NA TGTGCCAGCAGCCAAGATTCAGGATCTGGGGCCAACGTCCTGACTTTC CASSQDSGSGANVLTF
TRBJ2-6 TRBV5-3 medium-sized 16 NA TGTGCCAGAAACACGGGGCCCGACTCTGGGGCCAACGTCCTGACTTTC CARNTGPDSGANVLTF
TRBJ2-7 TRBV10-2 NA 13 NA TGCGCCAGCAAACTCCGACAGGCCTACGAGCAGTACTTC CASKLRQAYEQYF
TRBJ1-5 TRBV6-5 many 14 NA TGTGCCAGCAGTCAGGACAGTTTGAATCAGCCCCAGCATTTT CASSQDSLNQPQHF
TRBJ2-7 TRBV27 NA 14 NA TGTGCCAGCACCCAACCCCCCAGGGTGGCCGAGCAGTACTTC CASTQPPRVAEQYF
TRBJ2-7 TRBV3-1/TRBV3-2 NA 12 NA TGTGCCAGCAGGCAGGGCCCTTGGGAGCAGTACTTC CASRQGPWEQYF
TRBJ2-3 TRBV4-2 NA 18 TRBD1 TGTGCCAGCAGCCAAGATCGACAGGGGGCATTAGAAACAGATACGCAGTATTTT CASSQDRQGALETDTQYF
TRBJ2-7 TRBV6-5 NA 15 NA TGTGCCAGCAGTTACGGGGGCGGGGGCTCCTACGAGCAGTACTTC CASSYGGGGSYEQYF
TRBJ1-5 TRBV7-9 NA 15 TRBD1 TGTGCCAGCAGCTTAGGACAGGGGGAAAATCAGCCCCAGCATTTT CASSLGQGENQPQHF
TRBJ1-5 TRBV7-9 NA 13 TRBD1 TGTGCCAGCAGCGAACCAGGGGGCCAGCCCCAGCATTTT CASSEPGGQPQHF
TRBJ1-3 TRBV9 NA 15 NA TGTGCCAGCAGCGTAGCTGGGGAACACCGAAACGGCATATATTTT CASSVAGEHRNGIYF
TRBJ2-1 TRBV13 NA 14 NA TGTGCCAGCAGCCTCTCCGGATGGGACAATGAGCAGTTCTTC CASSLSGWDNEQFF
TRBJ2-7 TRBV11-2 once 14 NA TGTGCCAGCAGCGACCAGGGTTTGTCGGGCGAGCAGTACTTC CASSDQGLSGEQYF
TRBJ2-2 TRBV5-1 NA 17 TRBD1 TGCGCCAGCAGCGACCTGGACAGGGGGAAATACACCGGGGAGCTGTTTTTT CASSDLDRGKYTGELFF
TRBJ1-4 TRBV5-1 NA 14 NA TGCGCCAGCAGCCCTCCAGGAAACAATGAAAAACTGTTTTTT CASSPPGNNEKLFF
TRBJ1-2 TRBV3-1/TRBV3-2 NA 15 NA TGTGCCAGCAGCCAAGAAGGTGGCCCCGGGGGTGGCTACACCTTC CASSQEGGPGGGYTF
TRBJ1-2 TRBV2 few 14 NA TGTGCCAGCAGTGAGTACAAGCAACTCAATGGCTACACCTTC CASSEYKQLNGYTF
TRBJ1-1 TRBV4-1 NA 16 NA TGCGCCAGCAAAGGCGGGCTAGGGCTCGGGAACACTGAAGCTTTCTTT CASKGGLGLGNTEAFF
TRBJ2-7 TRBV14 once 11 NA TGTGCCAGCAGCCAAGCGTTCGAGCAGTACTTC CASSQAFEQYF
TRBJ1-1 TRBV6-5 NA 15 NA TGTGCCAGCAGTTACTCCCCCCGGGTGGGGACTGAAGCTTTCTTT CASSYSPRVGTEAFF
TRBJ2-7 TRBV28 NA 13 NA TGTGCCAGCACTCAAACCGGGCGGTACGAGCAGTACTTC CASTQTGRYEQYF
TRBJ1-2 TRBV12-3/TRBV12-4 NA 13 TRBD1 TGTGCCAGCAGTTTACAGGGGGCGCGGGGCTACACCTTC CASSLQGARGYTF
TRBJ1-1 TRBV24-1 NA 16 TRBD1 TGTGCCACCAGTGCCGGGTCAGGGGGGATGAACACTGAAGCTTTCTTT CATSAGSGGMNTEAFF
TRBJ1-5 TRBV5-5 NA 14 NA TGTGCCAGCAGCTTGAGGGGGGGCAATCAGCCCCAGCATTTT CASSLRGGNQPQHF
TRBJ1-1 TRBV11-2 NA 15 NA TGTGCCAGCAGCTTCCCATACTTGATGAACACTGAAGCTTTCTTT CASSFPYLMNTEAFF
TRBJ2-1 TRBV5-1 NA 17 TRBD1 TGCGCCAGCAGCTTGGTAGGAGACAGGGGTGGCTACAATGAGCAGTTCTTC CASSLVGDRGGYNEQFF
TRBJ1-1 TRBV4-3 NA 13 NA TGCGCCAGCAGCAGTCAGATGAACACTGAAGCTTTCTTT CASSSQMNTEAFF
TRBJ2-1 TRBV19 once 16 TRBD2 TGTGCCAGTAGTATTTCGCTAGCGGGGTTTTACAATGAGCAGTTCTTC CASSISLAGFYNEQFF
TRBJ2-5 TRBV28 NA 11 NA TGTGCCAGCAGGCGGCAAGAGACCCAGTACTTC CASRRQETQYF
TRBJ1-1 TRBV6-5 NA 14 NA TGTGCCAGCACTCCCCGAGGTCCCTACACTGAAGCTTTCTTT CASTPRGPYTEAFF
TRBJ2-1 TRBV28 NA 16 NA TGTGCCAGCAGTTCCCAGGCCCTGATAGGGAACAATGAGCAGTTCTTC CASSSQALIGNNEQFF
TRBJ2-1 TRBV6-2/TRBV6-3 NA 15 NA TGTGCCAGCAGTTACTCTGGTAGCTCCTACAATGAGCAGTTCTTC CASSYSGSSYNEQFF
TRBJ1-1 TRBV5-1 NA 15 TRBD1 TGCGCCAGCAGCTTGGCCGGACAGGGCGTCACTGAAGCTTTCTTT CASSLAGQGVTEAFF
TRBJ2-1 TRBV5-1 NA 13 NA TGCGCCAGCAGCCCCGGACTCCGCAATGAGCAGTTCTTC CASSPGLRNEQFF
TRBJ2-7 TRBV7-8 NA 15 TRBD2 TGTGCCAGCAGCTTAACCGGGACTAGCGGCTACGAGCAGTACTTC CASSLTGTSGYEQYF
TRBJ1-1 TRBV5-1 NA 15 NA TGCGCCAGCAGCTCGCGTGGGCTCCAGAACACTGAAGCTTTCTTT CASSSRGLQNTEAFF
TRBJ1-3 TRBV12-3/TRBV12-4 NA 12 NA TGTGCCAGCAGTTTAATGGGAAACACCATATATTTT CASSLMGNTIYF
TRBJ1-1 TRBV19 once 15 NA TGTGCCAGTAGTATAGAAGGGGGTCGCTGGGCTGAAGCTTTCTTT CASSIEGGRWAEAFF
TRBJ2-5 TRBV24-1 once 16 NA TGTGCCACCAGTGATTGGTCAGGCCTGAGACAAGAGACCCAGTACTTC CATSDWSGLRQETQYF
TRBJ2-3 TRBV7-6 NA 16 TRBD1 TGTGCCAGCAGCTTGGGGACAGGGCCCAGCACAGATACGCAGTATTTT CASSLGTGPSTDTQYF
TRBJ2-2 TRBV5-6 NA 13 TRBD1 TGTGCCAGCAGCCGACAGGGTCCCGGGGAGCTGTTTTTT CASSRQGPGELFF
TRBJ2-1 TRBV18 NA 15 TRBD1 TGTGCCAGCTCAACAGGGACAGGAGTGTACAATGAGCAGTTCTTC CASSTGTGVYNEQFF
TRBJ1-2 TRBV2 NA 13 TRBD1 TGTGCCATTCTCGGGACAGAATCCTATGGCTACACCTTC CAILGTESYGYTF
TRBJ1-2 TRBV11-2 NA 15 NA TGTGCCAGCAGCCGCAGAGGGGCTGGGGGCATTGGCTACACCTTC CASSRRGAGGIGYTF
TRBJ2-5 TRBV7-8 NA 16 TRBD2 TGTGCCAGCAGCTTAGAAAGGCTAGCGGGGGGGAAGACCCAGTACTTC CASSLERLAGGKTQYF
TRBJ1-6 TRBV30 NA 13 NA TGTGCCTGGAGTACAGGACCTAATTCACCCCTCCACTTT CAWSTGPNSPLHF
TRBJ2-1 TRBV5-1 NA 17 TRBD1 TGCGCCAGCAGCTGGCCTTGGGACAGCCGGGACTACAATGAGCAGTTCTTC CASSWPWDSRDYNEQFF
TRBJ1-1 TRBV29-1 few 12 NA TGCAGCCTCAGGGACCCGAACACTGAAGCTTTCTTT CSLRDPNTEAFF
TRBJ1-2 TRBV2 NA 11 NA TGTGCCAGCACCCCAAACTATGGCTACACCTTC CASTPNYGYTF
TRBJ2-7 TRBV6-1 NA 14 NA TGTGCCAGCAGTGATGGGGCAACGGGCTACGAGCAGTACTTC CASSDGATGYEQYF
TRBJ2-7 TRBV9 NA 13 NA TGTGCCAGCAGCGTAGACATAGACTACGAGCAGTACTTC CASSVDIDYEQYF
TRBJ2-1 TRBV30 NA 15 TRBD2 TGTGCCTGGAGCCACGGCGGGACTAGCGGGGGGAAGCAGTTCTTC CAWSHGGTSGGKQFF
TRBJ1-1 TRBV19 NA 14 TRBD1 TGTGCCAGTAGCAACAGGGGCGAGGGAACTGAAGCTTTCTTT CASSNRGEGTEAFF